The entry below gives a single T cell receptor (beta chain) sequence along with its context. What it binds is not known. This entry comes from a study of OX40 agonist ivuxolimab in advanced cancers. Study-level findings and limits: At 0.1 to 3.0 mg/kg, CD4+ and CD8+ blood T cells expanded clonally by week 6.

Libraries were prepared by immunoSEQ multiplex PCR; TCRdb keeps only in-frame clonotypes and omits some of them. Of 77,000 or so clones listed, roughly nine tenths are singletons. This CDR3 has 11 amino acids. The germline gives CDR1 KGHSH, CDR2 LQKENI. Deletions cut 5 bases from V and 13 bases from J, with 12 bases between. Source: CD4+ or CD8+ T cells sorted from blood, taken in a trial of the OX40 agonist ivuxolimab. The chain carries TRBV18 and TRBJ2-1; D is ambiguous. The sequence was obtained from an adult with an advanced solid tumor such as melanoma, head and neck, liver or kidney cancer. CDR3: CASSSTEIQFF. The CDR3 DNA sequence: TGTGCCAGCTCATCGACGGAGATACAGTTCTTC.